This T cell receptor (beta chain) was recorded in a study of cytomegalovirus exposure and HLA in healthy donors. Notes on the study in general: There were 160 or so TCR beta chains listed as cytomegalovirus-associated.

Notes on this clone: Its antigen is not known.

The protocol was immunoSEQ multiplex PCR, while the TCRdb copy is restricted to in-frame clones and leaves out a portion. This table holds about 58,000 clones, 90% found once. CDR1 and CDR2 (germline): SGDLS, YYNGEE. Trimming cost V 0 bases and J 5 bases, with 16 bases left between them. CDR3 size: 16 residues. The material sequenced was PBMCs. The chain combines TRBV9 with TRBJ2-3; tentative D call: TRBD2 (6 bases). This clonotype was sampled from a man aged 18-30 years in good health and CMV-seronegative. CDR3 amino acids: CASSVGASVGVDTQYF. Here the CDR3 DNA reads TGTGCCAGCAGCGTAGGGGCTAGCGTCGGTGTAGATACGCAGTATTTT.